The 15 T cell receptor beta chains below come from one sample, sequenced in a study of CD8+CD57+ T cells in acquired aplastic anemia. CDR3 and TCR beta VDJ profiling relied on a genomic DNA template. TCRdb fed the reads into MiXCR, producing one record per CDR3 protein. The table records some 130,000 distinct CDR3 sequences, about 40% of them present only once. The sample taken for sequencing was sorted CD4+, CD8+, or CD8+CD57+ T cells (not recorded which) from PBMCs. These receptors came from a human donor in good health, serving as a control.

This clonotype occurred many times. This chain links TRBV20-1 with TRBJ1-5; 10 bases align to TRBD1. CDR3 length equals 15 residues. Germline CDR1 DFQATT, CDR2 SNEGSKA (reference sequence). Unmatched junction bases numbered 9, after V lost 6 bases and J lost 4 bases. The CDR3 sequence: CSAQLTGGGNQPQHF. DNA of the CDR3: TGCAGTGCCCAGCTGACAGGGGGCGGAAATCAGCCCCAGCATTTT.

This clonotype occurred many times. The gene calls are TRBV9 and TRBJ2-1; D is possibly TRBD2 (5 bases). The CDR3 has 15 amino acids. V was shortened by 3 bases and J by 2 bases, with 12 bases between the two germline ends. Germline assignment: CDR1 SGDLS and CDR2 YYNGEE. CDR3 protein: CASSATQRTYNEQFF. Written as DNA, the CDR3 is TGTGCCAGCAGCGCCACCCAGCGGACCTACAATGAGCAGTTCTTC.

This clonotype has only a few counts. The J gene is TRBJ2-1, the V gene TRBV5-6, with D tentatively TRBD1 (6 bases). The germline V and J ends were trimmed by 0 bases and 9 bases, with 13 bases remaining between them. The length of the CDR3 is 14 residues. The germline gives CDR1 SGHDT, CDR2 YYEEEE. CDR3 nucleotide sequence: TGTGCCAGCAGCTTGGTGGCAGGGGTGGGTGAGCAGTTCTTC. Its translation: CASSLVAGVGEQFF.

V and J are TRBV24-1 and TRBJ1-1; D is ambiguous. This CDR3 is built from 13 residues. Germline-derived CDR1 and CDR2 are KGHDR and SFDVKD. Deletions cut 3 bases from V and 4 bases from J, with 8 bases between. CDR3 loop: CATSDMGITEAFF. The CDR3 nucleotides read TGTGCCACCAGTGATATGGGAATCACTGAAGCTTTCTTT.

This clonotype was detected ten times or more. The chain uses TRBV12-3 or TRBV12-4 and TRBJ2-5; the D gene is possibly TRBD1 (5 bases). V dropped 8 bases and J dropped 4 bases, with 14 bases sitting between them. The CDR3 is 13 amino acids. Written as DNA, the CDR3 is TGTGCCAGCCACCTCAATGGGGCAGAGACCCAGTACTTC. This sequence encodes CASHLNGAETQYF.

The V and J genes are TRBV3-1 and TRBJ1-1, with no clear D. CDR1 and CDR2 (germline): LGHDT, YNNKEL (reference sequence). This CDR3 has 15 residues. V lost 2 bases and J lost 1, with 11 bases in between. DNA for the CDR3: TGTGCCAGCAGCCAAACCCGGGCCGCGAACACTGAAGCTTTCTTT. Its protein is CASSQTRAANTEAFF.

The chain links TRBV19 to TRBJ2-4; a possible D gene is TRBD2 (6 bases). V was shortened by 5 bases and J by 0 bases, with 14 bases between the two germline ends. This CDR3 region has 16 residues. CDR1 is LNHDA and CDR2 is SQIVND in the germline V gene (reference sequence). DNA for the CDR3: TGTGCCAGTAGTCCTCCGGAGGGTTTAGCCAAAAACATTCAGTACTTC. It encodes CASSPPEGLAKNIQYF. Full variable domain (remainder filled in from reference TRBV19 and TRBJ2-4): DGGITQSPKYLFRKEGQNVTLSCEQNLNHDAMYWYRQDPGQGLRLIYYSQIVNDFQKGDIAEGYSVSREKKESFPLTVTSAQKNPTAFYLCASSPPEGLAKNIQYFGAGTRLSVL.

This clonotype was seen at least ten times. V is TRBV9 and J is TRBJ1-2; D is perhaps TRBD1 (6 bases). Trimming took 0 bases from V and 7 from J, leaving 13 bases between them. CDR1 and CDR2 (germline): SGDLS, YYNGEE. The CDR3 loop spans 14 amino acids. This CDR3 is CASSVVGGASGYTF. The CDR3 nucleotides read TGTGCCAGCAGCGTAGTGGGGGGGGCAAGTGGCTACACCTTC.

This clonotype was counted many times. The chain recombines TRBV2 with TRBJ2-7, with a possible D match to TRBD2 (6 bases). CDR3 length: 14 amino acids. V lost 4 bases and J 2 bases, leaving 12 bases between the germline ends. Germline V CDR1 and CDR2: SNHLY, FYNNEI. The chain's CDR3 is CASSVGGTTYEQYF. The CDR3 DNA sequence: TGTGCCAGCAGTGTCGGCGGGACGACCTACGAGCAGTACTTC.

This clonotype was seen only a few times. The CDR3 DNA sequence: TGTGCTAGTCTAGCGGGAGGGAACAATGAGCAGTTCTTC. Its protein product is CASLAGGNNEQFF. The chain carries TRBV12-5 and TRBJ2-1; TRBD2 matches 12 bases. Germline V gives CDR1 LGHNT, CDR2 FRNRAP. V dropped 8 bases and J dropped 5; count of bases not matched to a gene: 1. This CDR3 region has 13 residues. The variable domain in full, completed from reference TRBV12-5 and TRBJ2-1, reads DARVTQTPRHKVTEMGQEVTMRCQPILGHNTVFWYRQTMMQGLELLAYFRNRAPLDDSGMPKDRFSAEMPDATLATLKIQPSEPRDSAVYFCASLAGGNNEQFFGPGTRLTVL.

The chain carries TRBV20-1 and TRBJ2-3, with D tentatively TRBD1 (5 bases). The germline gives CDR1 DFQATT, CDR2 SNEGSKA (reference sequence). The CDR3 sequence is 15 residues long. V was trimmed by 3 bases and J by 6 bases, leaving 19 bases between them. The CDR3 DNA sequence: TGCAGTGCTAGGGGCAGGGAACATCGTGCGGATACGCAGTATTTT. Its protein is CSARGREHRADTQYF.

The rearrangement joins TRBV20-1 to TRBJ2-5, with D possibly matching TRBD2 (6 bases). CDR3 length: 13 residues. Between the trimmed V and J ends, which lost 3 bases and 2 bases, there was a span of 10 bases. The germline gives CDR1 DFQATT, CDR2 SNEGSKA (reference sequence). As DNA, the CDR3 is TGCAGTGCTAGTAGCGGCGTACAAGAGACCCAGTACTTC. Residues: CSASSGVQETQYF.

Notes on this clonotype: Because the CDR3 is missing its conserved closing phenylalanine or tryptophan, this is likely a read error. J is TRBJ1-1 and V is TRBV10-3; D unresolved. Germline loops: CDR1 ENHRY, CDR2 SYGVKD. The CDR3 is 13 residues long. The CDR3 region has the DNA TGTGCCATCAGAAACCACCAGAACACCGAAGCTTTCTCT. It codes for CAIRNHQNTEAFS.

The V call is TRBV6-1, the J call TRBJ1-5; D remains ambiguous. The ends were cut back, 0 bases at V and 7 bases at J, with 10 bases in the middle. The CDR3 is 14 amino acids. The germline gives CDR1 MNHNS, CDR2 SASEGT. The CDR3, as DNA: TGTGCCAGCAGTGAAGCCGGCTGGGGACAGCCCCAGCATTTT. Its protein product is CASSEAGWGQPQHF.

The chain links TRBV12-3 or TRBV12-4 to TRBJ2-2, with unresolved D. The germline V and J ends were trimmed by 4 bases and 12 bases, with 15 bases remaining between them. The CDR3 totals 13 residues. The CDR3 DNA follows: TGTGCCAGCAGTTCTCTAGTGTTAACGCAGCTGTTTTTT. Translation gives CASSSLVLTQLFF.